Below, 19 T cell receptor beta chains from the same sample are listed, as sequenced in a study of T cells in Graves' hyperthyroidism and ophthalmopathy. Amplification of TCR beta CDR3 regions used RNA as the template. HTBI primers were the set used in a first-round RT-PCR of the TCR CDR3. TCRdb reprocessed the multiplex PCR reads via MiXCR and lists one record per CDR3 protein. The sample contains some 350,000 distinct CDR3 sequences, 15% to 20% of which appear only once. The sample was blood. These receptors originate from a woman aged 18-29 years with Graves' hyperthyroidism.

This clonotype has a handful of counts. The rearrangement uses TRBV11-3 and TRBJ2-1; tentatively, D is TRBD1 or TRBD2 (6 bases each). The V and J ends lost 4 bases and 8 bases respectively, with 15 bases between them. The CDR3 extends over 14 amino acids. The V gene's germline CDR1 is SGHNT and CDR2 YENEEA. The DNA for the CDR3 is TGTGCCAGCAGCTCGTCGGGGGCCCGCGATGAGCAGTTCTTC. This encodes CASSSSGARDEQFF.

In its sample, this clonotype was seen many times. This chain links TRBV28 with TRBJ2-6; no clear D. Germline V gene lookup returns CDR1 MDHEN and CDR2 SYDVKM. The CDR3 covers 15 residues. Trimming took 2 bases from V and 1 from J, leaving 6 bases between them. CDR3 in amino acids: CASSLPGSGANVLTF. CDR3 DNA: TGTGCCAGCAGTTTACCAGGATCTGGGGCCAACGTCCTGACTTTC.

This clonotype was seen ten or more times. CDR3 in amino acids: CAISEILGPSATEAFF. The DNA of the CDR3 is TGTGCCATCAGTGAGATCTTGGGCCCGTCAGCTACTGAAGCTTTCTTT. The chain joins TRBV10-3 to TRBJ1-1; D is undetermined. Per germline, CDR1 ENHRY and CDR2 SYGVKD. The CDR3 contains 16 residues. The ends were cut back, 2 bases at V and 5 bases at J, with 18 bases in the middle.

This clonotype was picked up many times. The chain combines TRBV20-1 with TRBJ1-5, with TRBD1 as a possible D gene (5 bases). The CDR3 is 14 amino acids. The V end lost 6 bases, the J end lost 5 bases, and 17 bases lay between the germline ends. The germline CDR1 and CDR2 sequences are DFQATT and SNEGSKA (reference sequence). The CDR3, as DNA: TGCAGTGCGTCGGACTCCGGGACGGATCAGCCCCAGCATTTT. Translation gives CSASDSGTDQPQHF.

Ten or more counts support this clonotype. V is TRBV29-1 and J is TRBJ1-2; possible D gene TRBD1, 6 bases. V lost 5 bases, J lost 7 bases, and 14 bases lay in between. The CDR3 is 12 residues long. The germline V gene has CDR1 SQVTM and CDR2 ANQGSEA. The CDR3 DNA reads as TGCAGCGTTTTACCTAGACAGGCTGGCTACACCTTC. Its translation is CSVLPRQAGYTF.

This clonotype was counted many times. The rearrangement uses TRBV2 and TRBJ1-5, with unresolved D. Trimming removed 1 base at V and 3 bases at J, with 4 bases between. Germline V gives CDR1 SNHLY, CDR2 FYNNEI. The CDR3 totals 13 residues. The chain's CDR3 is CASSEESNQPQHF. CDR3 sequence (DNA): TGTGCCAGCAGTGAAGAGTCCAATCAGCCCCAGCATTTT.

This clonotype has only one observation. One base away lies a much larger clone, so this may be a sequencing read error. This chain joins TRBV12-3 or TRBV12-4 and TRBJ1-3; 10 positions match TRBD1. The V segment lost 6 bases and the J segment 2 bases; nucleotides outside the gene matches: 7. This CDR3 contains 16 residues. CDR3 in amino acids: CASSASTGGPGNTIYF. CDR3 coding DNA: TGTGCCAGCAGCGCGTCGACAGGGGGCCCTGGAAACACCATATATTTT.

The table lists this clonotype with many counts. The chain recombines TRBV10-3 with TRBJ1-2; 8 bases align to TRBD1. The junction had 6 bases not matched to a gene; V was cut back by 7 bases and J by 5 bases. This CDR3 contains 13 residues. Per germline, CDR1 ENHRY and CDR2 SYGVKD. CDR3: CAITLDRGYGYTF. CDR3 coding DNA: TGTGCCATCACCCTCGACAGGGGTTATGGCTACACCTTC.

This chain links TRBV7-3 with TRBJ2-2; 12 bases are shared with TRBD2. CDR1 and CDR2 from the germline V gene are SGHTA and FQGTGA. This CDR3 is 17 amino acids long. V lost 6 bases to trimming and J lost 4 bases; unmatched junction nucleotides: 9. CDR3 sequence: CASSPLAGGPSTGELFF. Here the CDR3 DNA reads TGTGCCAGCAGTCCTCTAGCGGGGGGGCCGAGCACCGGGGAGCTGTTTTTT. The whole variable domain, remainder taken from reference TRBV7-3 and TRBJ2-2, is GAGVSQTPSNKVTEKGKYVELRCDPISGHTALYWYRQSLGQGPEFLIYFQGTGAADDSGLPNDRFFAVRPEGSVSTLKIQRTERGDSAVYLCASSPLAGGPSTGELFFGEGSRLTVL.

This clonotype has at least ten counts. The chain has TRBV6-1 and TRBJ2-5; D call uncertain. CDR1 and CDR2 from the germline V gene are MNHNS and SASEGT. V lost 4 bases and J 5 bases, leaving 11 bases between the germline ends. The CDR3 is 13 residues long. The chain's CDR3 is CASSALRRETQYF. The DNA for the CDR3 is TGTGCCAGCAGTGCCCTCCGACGGGAGACCCAGTACTTC.

The chain links TRBV5-1 to TRBJ2-7; 10 nucleotides match TRBD1. Germline CDR1 is SGHRS and CDR2 is YFSETQ. The CDR3 consists of 13 residues. The trim removed 3 bases at V and 9 bases at J, leaving 6 bases unmatched. The CDR3 loop is CASSSGTGDVQYF. CDR3 coding DNA: TGCGCCAGCAGCTCCGGGACAGGGGACGTGCAGTACTTC. The full variable domain, completed using reference TRBV5-1 and TRBJ2-7, is KAGVTQTPRYLIKTRGQQVTLSCSPISGHRSVSWYQQTPGQGLQFLFEYFSETQRNKGNFPGRFSGRQFSNSRSEMNVSTLELGDSALYLCASSSGTGDVQYFGPGTRLTVT.

Ten or more counts support this clonotype. The rearrangement uses TRBV5-1 and TRBJ1-5; the D is unclear. This CDR3 comprises 14 residues. Trimming left V 0 bases short and J 6 bases short, with 10 bases between. Germline loops: CDR1 SGHRS, CDR2 YFSETQ. The CDR3 loop reads CASSLEAAGQPQHF. The CDR3, as DNA: TGCGCCAGCAGCTTGGAGGCAGCCGGTCAGCCCCAGCATTTT.

V usage is TRBV2 and J usage is TRBJ1-1; possibly TRBD1 for D (5 bases). The CDR3 extends over 16 amino acids. The V gene's germline CDR1 is SNHLY and CDR2 FYNNEI. Trimming removed 4 bases from V and 1 base from J, with 16 bases in between. The CDR3 DNA is TGTGCCAGCAGTGGCCGGCCGGGGGTCGCGAACACTGAAGCTTTCTTT. It specifies CASSGRPGVANTEAFF. Combining the CDR3 with reference TRBV2 and TRBJ1-1 gives the whole variable domain EPEVTQTPSHQVTQMGQEVILRCVPISNHLYFYWYRQILGQKVEFLVSFYNNEISEKSEIFDDQFSVERPDGSNFTLKIRSTKLEDSAMYFCASSGRPGVANTEAFFGQGTRLTVV.

This clonotype was detected many times. The rearrangement joins TRBV12-3 or TRBV12-4 to TRBJ1-2; no firm D call. This CDR3 contains 13 residues. V lost 2 bases, J lost 0 bases, and 4 bases lay in between. CDR3 in amino acids: CASSLKPNYGYTF. The CDR3 DNA reads as TGTGCCAGCAGTTTAAAGCCTAACTATGGCTACACCTTC.

This chain uses TRBV6-5 with TRBJ2-2; D perhaps matches TRBD1 (6 bases). Germline V gives CDR1 MNHEY, CDR2 SVGAGI. Trimming removed 2 bases at V and 3 bases at J, with 10 bases between. The CDR3 consists of 15 residues. The CDR3, as DNA: TGTGCCAGCAGTTACCGGGACACTCACACCGGGGAGCTGTTTTTT. It translates to CASSYRDTHTGELFF.

V and J are TRBV12-3 or TRBV12-4 and TRBJ2-7, with D possibly being TRBD1 (7 bases). V lost 6 bases to trimming and J lost 5 bases, with 20 bases between them. The CDR3 consists of 15 residues. In DNA form, the CDR3 reads TGTGCCAGCAGCCTAGTTCAGGGGGGTCGCAACGAGCAGTACTTC. This sequence encodes CASSLVQGGRNEQYF.

Points on this clonotype: A read error may explain this, as a much larger clone is one base away. The chain recombines TRBV19 with TRBJ1-1; maybe TRBD1 (5 bases). The CDR3 totals 14 residues. From germline, CDR1 is LNHDA and CDR2 SQIVND (reference sequence). Trimming removed 5 bases at V and 4 bases at J, with 14 bases between. The CDR3 coding sequence is TGTGCCAGTAGTGACCGGACATGGGGCACTGAAGCTTTCTTT. This encodes CASSDRTWGTEAFF. The entire variable domain, with the rest obtained from reference TRBV19 and TRBJ1-1, is as follows: DGGITQSPKYLFRKEGQNVTLSCEQNLNHDAMYWYRQDPGQGLRLIYYSQIVNDFQKGDIAEGYSVSREKKESFPLTVTSAQKNPTAFYLCASSDRTWGTEAFFGQGTRLTVV.

There are many counts of this clonotype. This chain connects TRBV24-1 to TRBJ2-7; 12 bases fit TRBD1. With V trimmed by 3 bases and J by 5 bases, 7 bases remained unmatched. There are 16 residues in the CDR3. CDR1 and CDR2 (germline): KGHDR, SFDVKD. CDR3: CATSDPRGQGADEQYF. The CDR3, as DNA: TGTGCCACCAGTGATCCGCGGGGACAGGGGGCGGACGAGCAGTACTTC.

The chain recombines TRBV10-3 with TRBJ2-7; D perhaps matches TRBD2 (5 bases). The germline CDR1 and CDR2 sequences are ENHRY and SYGVKD. V shed 6 bases and J shed 4 bases, with 10 bases lying between them. The CDR3 is 12 amino acids. Here the CDR3 DNA reads TGTGCCATCAGCGAGGGTAGATACGAGCAGTACGTC. Amino acid sequence: CAISEGRYEQYV.